The rows below give T cell receptor beta chains drawn from one sample of a study of T cells in narcolepsy. Libraries were prepared by immunoSEQ multiplex PCR; TCRdb keeps only in-frame clonotypes and omits some of them. The data contain about 17,000 clones, about nine tenths of them singletons. The specimen sequenced was memory (CD45RA-) CD4+ T cells from blood. Receptors were obtained from a human donor in good health. Each CDR3 is given with its conserved first and last residue. D genes are given only for firm matches. Expanded clones get a size class; other rows say once, few or many, or leave the size out.

clone_size d_call j_call v_call cdr3_aa cdr3_nt
once TRBD1 TRBJ2-7 TRBV18 CASSLQGAGHLYEQYF TGTGCCAGCTCACTCCAGGGGGCAGGCCACCTTTACGAGCAGTACTTC
once TRBD1 TRBJ1-2 TRBV10-2 CASSEVQGNYGYTF TGCGCCAGCAGTGAGGTACAGGGGAACTATGGCTACACCTTC
. TRBD1 TRBJ1-1 TRBV19 CASSPVAGGLVSSTFF TGTGCCAGTAGTCCGGTGGCAGGGGGTTTAGTTTCTTCGACTTTCTTT
. . TRBJ1-1 TRBV7-6 CASSLARGGRAEAFF TGTGCCAGCAGCTTAGCGAGGGGGGGAAGGGCTGAAGCTTTCTTT
. . TRBJ1-4 TRBV4-1 CASSQDPGGRGKLFF TGCGCCAGCAGCCAAGATCCCGGGGGTCGGGGAAAACTGTTTTTT
. . TRBJ1-2 TRBV6-6 CASRESANYGYTF TGTGCCAGCAGAGAGTCAGCTAACTATGGCTACACCTTC
. TRBD2 TRBJ2-1 TRBV10-3 CAISESIRGAGESEQFF TGTGCCATCAGTGAGTCTATTCGCGGGGCGGGAGAAAGTGAGCAGTTCTTC
. . TRBJ1-3 TRBV5-1 CASSLAGSSGNTIYF TGCGCCAGCAGCTTGGCCGGGAGTTCTGGAAACACCATATATTTT
. . TRBJ2-2 TRBV4-2 CASSQESGVGVGVGELFF TGTGCCAGCAGCCAAGAAAGTGGCGTGGGCGTAGGTGTTGGGGAGCTGTTTTTT
. . TRBJ2-3 TRBV9 CASSVGSGIDTDTQYF TGTGCCAGCAGCGTAGGGAGCGGAATTGACACAGATACGCAGTATTTT
. . TRBJ2-7 TRBV6-6 CASSYGPEYEQYF TGTGCCAGCAGTTACGGACCTGAGTACGAGCAGTACTTC
. . TRBJ1-1 TRBV6-1 CAITKGSKAFF TGTGCCATCACAAAGGGGAGTAAAGCTTTCTTT
. TRBD1 TRBJ2-3 TRBV9 CASSVEQGRNTDTQYF TGTGCCAGCAGCGTAGAACAGGGGCGAAACACAGATACGCAGTATTTT
. TRBD2 TRBJ2-3 TRBV7-2 CASSLLAGGTDTQYF TGTGCCAGCAGCTTGCTAGCGGGAGGAACAGATACGCAGTATTTT
. TRBD2 TRBJ2-1 TRBV19 CASSIQLAGHNEQFF TGTGCCAGTAGTATTCAGCTAGCGGGGCACAATGAGCAGTTCTTC
. . TRBJ1-2 TRBV23-1 CASRSVLYGYTF TGCGCCAGCAGGTCTGTGCTCTATGGCTACACCTTC
. . TRBJ2-5 TRBV5-6 CASSLGVRGQETQYF TGTGCCAGCTCGCTGGGTGTGAGGGGGCAAGAGACCCAGTACTTC
. . TRBJ1-5 TRBV30 CAWSRRGEGNQPQHF TGTGCCTGGAGCAGACGGGGGGAAGGCAATCAGCCCCAGCATTTT
. TRBD1 TRBJ1-2 TRBV7-3 CASSLGNTGVYGYTF TGTGCCAGCAGCTTAGGGAATACAGGGGTCTATGGCTACACCTTC
. . TRBJ2-3 TRBV9 CASSVSGWGTDTQYF TGTGCCAGCAGCGTATCGGGGTGGGGCACAGATACGCAGTATTTT
. . TRBJ1-5 TRBV2 CASSERDINQPQHF TGTGCCAGCAGTGAACGGGACATCAATCAGCCCCAGCATTTT
. TRBD2 TRBJ2-7 TRBV11-3 CASSRLAGHYEQYF TGTGCCAGCAGCAGACTAGCGGGGCACTACGAGCAGTACTTC
. TRBD1 TRBJ1-5 TRBV11-1 CASSLTGGLVDQPQHF TGTGCCAGCAGCTTAACAGGGGGCTTGGTTGATCAGCCCCAGCATTTT
. . TRBJ2-7 TRBV5-4 CASSQDSYEQYF TGTGCCAGCAGCCAGGACAGCTACGAGCAGTACTTC
. . TRBJ2-1 TRBV9 CASSVGGLSHENEQFF TGTGCCAGCAGCGTAGGAGGACTTTCCCACGAAAATGAGCAGTTCTTC
. . TRBJ1-2 TRBV6-1 CASSGVNYGYTF TGTGCCAGCTCGGGGGTTAACTATGGCTACACCTTC
. . TRBJ1-1 TRBV5-1 CASSLLGDFSEAFF TGCGCCAGCAGTCTGCTAGGGGATTTCAGTGAAGCTTTCTTT
few . TRBJ1-4 TRBV2 CASSYTREKLFF TGTGCCAGCAGCTATACTAGGGAAAAACTGTTTTTT